The entry that follows covers one TCR beta chain sequence. Its target is unknown. This CDR3 is also generated by other DNA sequences in the sample. The entry originates in a study of beta chain features in type 1 diabetes. The study, taken as a whole, reports: Significant though moderate, a shortening of TCRB CDR3s appeared in all four CD4+ subsets of Type 1 diabetes patients.

By way of CD45RO/CCR7/CD25/CD127/CD95/CD27, the CD4+ regulatory, stem cell-like memory, central memory and naive cells were sorted. The entirety of the isolated RNA underwent reverse transcription, so expressed TCRB transcripts were sequenced. Produced via immunoSEQ multiplex PCR; TCRdb's table is partial and in-frame only. The sample has about 650,000 clones; around an eighth are singletons. The CDR3 consists of 14 residues. Germline V gives CDR1 LNHDA, CDR2 SQIVND (reference sequence). The V end lost 3 bases, the J end lost 1 base, and 9 bases lay between the germline ends. The TCR was taken from a man between 25 and 39 years old with type 1 diabetes. Source material: naive CD4+ T cells from blood. The chain employs TRBV19 and TRBJ1-1, with D possibly TRBD1 on 6 matching bases. The CDR3 reads CASSIGQKNTEAFF. The DNA of the CDR3 is TGTGCCAGTAGTATCGGACAGAAGAACACTGAAGCTTTCTTT.